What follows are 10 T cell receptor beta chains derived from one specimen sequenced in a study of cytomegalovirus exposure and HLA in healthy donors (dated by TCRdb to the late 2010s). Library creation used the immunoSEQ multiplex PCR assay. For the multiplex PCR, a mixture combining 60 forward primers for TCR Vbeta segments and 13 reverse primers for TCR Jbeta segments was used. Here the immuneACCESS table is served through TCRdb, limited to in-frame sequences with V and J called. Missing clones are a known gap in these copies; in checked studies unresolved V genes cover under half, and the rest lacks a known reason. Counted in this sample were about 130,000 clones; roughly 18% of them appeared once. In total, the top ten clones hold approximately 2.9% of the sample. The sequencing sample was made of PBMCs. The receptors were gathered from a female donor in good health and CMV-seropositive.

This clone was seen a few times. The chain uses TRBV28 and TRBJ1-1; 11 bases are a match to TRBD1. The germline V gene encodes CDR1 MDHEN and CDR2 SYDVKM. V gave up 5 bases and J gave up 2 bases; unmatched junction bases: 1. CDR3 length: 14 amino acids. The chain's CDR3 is CASSRTGGNTEAFF. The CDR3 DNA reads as TGTGCCAGCAGTCGGACAGGGGGCAACACTGAAGCTTTCTTT. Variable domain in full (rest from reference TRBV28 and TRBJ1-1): DVKVTQSSRYLVKRTGEKVFLECVQDMDHENMFWYRQDPGLGLRLIYFSYDVKMKEKGDIPEGYSVSREKKERFSLILESASTNQTSMYLCASSRTGGNTEAFFGQGTRLTVV.

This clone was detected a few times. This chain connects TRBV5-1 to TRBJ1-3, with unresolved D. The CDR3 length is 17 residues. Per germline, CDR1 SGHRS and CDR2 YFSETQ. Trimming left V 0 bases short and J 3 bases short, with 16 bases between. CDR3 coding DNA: TGCGCCAGCAGCTTGGTTTTCTCCGGGGTCGGTGGAAACACCATATATTTT. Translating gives CASSLVFSGVGGNTIYF.

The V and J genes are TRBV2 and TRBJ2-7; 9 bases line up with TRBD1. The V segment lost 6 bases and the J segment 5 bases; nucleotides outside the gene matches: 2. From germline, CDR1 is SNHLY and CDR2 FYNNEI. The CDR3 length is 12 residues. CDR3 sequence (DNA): TGTGCCAGCAGCAGGGACAGGGACGAGCAGTACTTC. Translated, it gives CASSRDRDEQYF.

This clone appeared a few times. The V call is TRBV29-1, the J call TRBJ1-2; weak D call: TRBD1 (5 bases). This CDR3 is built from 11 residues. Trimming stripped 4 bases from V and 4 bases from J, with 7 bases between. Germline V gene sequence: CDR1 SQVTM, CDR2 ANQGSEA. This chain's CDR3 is CSVAGSYGYTF. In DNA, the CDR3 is TGCAGCGTTGCAGGGTCCTATGGCTACACCTTC.

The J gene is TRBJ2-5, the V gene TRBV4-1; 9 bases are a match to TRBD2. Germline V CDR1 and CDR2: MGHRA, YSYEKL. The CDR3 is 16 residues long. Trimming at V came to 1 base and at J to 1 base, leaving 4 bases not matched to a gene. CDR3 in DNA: TGCGCCAGCAGCCAAGCCCCGACTAGCGGCCAAGAGACCCAGTACTTC. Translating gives CASSQAPTSGQETQYF.

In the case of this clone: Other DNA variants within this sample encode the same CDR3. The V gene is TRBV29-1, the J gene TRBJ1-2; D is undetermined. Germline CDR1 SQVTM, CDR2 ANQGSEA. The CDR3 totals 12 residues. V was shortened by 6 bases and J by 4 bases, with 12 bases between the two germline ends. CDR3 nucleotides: TGCAGCGTCGTGCAGGATCTCTATGGCTACACCTTC. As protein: CSVVQDLYGYTF.

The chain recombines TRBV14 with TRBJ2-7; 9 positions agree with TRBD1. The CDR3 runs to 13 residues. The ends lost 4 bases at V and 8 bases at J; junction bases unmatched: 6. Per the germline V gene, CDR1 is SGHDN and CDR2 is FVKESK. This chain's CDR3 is CASSPDRGLKQYF. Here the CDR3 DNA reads TGTGCCAGCAGCCCGGACAGGGGATTGAAGCAGTACTTC. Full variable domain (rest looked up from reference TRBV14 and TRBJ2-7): EAGVTQFPSHSVIEKGQTVTLRCDPISGHDNLYWYRRVMGKEIKFLLHFVKESKQDESGMPNNRFLAERTGGTYSTLKVQPAELEDSGVYFCASSPDRGLKQYFGPGTRLTVT.

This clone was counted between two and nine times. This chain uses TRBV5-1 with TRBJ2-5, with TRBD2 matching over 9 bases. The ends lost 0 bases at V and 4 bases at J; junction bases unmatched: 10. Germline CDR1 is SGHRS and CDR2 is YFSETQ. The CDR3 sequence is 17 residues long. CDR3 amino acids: CASSLGLSAGGLETQYF. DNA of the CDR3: TGCGCCAGCAGCTTGGGTTTATCAGCGGGGGGCCTAGAGACCCAGTACTTC.

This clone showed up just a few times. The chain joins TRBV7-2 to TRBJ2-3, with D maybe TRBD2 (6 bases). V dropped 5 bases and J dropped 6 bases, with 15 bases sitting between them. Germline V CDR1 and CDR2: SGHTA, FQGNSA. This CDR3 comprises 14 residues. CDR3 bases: TGTGCCAGCAGCACAAACGGGGGATCGGATACGCAGTATTTT. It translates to CASSTNGGSDTQYF.

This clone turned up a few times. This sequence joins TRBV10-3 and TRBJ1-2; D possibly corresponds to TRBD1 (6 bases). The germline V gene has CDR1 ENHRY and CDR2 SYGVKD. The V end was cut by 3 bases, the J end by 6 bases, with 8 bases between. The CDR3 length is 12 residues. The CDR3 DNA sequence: TGTGCCATCAGTGATTCAGGGGATGGCTACACCTTC. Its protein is CAISDSGDGYTF.